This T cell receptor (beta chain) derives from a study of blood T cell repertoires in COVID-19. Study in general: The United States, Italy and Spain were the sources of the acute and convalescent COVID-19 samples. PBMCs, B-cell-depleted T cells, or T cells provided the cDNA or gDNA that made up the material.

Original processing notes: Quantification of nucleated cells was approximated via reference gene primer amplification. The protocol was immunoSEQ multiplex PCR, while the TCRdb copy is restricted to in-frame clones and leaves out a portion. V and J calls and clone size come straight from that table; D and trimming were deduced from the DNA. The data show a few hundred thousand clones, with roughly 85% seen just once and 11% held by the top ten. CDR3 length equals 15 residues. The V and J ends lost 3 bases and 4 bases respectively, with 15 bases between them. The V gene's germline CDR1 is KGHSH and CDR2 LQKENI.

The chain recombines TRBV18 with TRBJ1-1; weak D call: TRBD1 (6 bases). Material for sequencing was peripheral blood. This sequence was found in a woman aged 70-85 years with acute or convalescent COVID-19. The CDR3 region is CASSPDRLRTTEAFF. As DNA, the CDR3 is TGTGCCAGCTCACCTGACAGGTTGAGGACCACTGAAGCTTTCTTT.